This T cell receptor beta chain is drawn from a study of T cell responses to AZD1222 COVID-19 vaccine. Repertoires were generated with immunoSEQ multiplex PCR, while TCRdb's copy carries only in-frame clones and drops some. Altogether 150,000 or so clones are present, roughly nine tenths being singletons, with the ten largest covering roughly 3.8%. The CDR3 consists of 13 residues. Regarding this clone: Its antigen remains unidentified.

Second-dose intervals near 4 or 12 weeks were combined. Findings of the study overall: Without day 14 samples, only post-peak T cell repertoires were studied. White British donors predominated, females outnumbered males, and clonal diversity was possibly underestimated.

Sequenced material: peripheral blood, taken 28 days after the second AZD1222 dose. The receptor was derived from an adult who received the AZD1222 COVID-19 vaccine. This chain connects TRBV21-1 to TRBJ1-5. TRBV21-1 is shown as a pseudogene. CDR3 DNA sequence: TGTGCCAGCAGCTTTGGGGAAAATCAGCCCCAGCATTTT. Amino acid sequence: CASSFGENQPQHF.